These 5 T cell receptor beta chains share one sample of origin, sequenced in a study of T cell responses to AZD1222 COVID-19 vaccine (dated by TCRdb to 2020 to 2022). Library preparation was by the immunoSEQ multiplex PCR assay. TCRdb re-hosts the immuneACCESS table, in-frame sequences only. Its copies lack some clones; in the studies checked, an unresolved V gene accounts for under half of them, and the cause for the rest is not known. The sample records about 78,000 clones, roughly 87% of which are singletons. The ten largest account for roughly 24% of the sample. The time point label of this sample denotes: baseline before first vaccination. The starting material was peripheral blood, obtained on day 0 of AZD1222 vaccination. Receptor source: an adult in good health.

The CDR3 DNA reads as TGCGCCAGCAGCCAAGAACAGGGGAACAATCAGCCCCAGCATTTT. Translating gives CASSQEQGNNQPQHF. This rearrangement joins TRBV4-3 to TRBJ1-5, with 7 bases that match TRBD1. Germline V lookup: CDR1 LGHNA, CDR2 YSLEER. This CDR3 is built from 15 residues. The V and J ends lost 0 bases and 3 bases, in that order; junction bases with no gene match: 2.

This chain joins TRBV27 and TRBJ2-3, with TRBD2 as a possible D gene (6 bases). The V and J ends lost 5 bases and 2 bases respectively, with 14 bases between them. Germline V CDR1 and CDR2: MNHEY, SMNVEV (reference sequence). CDR3 length: 15 amino acids. CDR3 amino acids: CASSPRLGYTDTQYF. The DNA for the CDR3 is TGTGCCAGCAGTCCCAGACTAGGGTACACAGATACGCAGTATTTT.

CDR3 residues: CASSHGLAGPSSYEQYF. The DNA for the CDR3 is TGTGCCAGCAGCCACGGACTAGCCGGGCCGAGCTCCTACGAGCAGTACTTC. The chain uses TRBV5-4 and TRBJ2-7, with 8 bases aligning to TRBD2. The CDR3 consists of 17 residues. The germline V gene encodes CDR1 SGHNT and CDR2 YYREEE (reference sequence). V was clipped by 4 bases and J by 0 bases; unmatched bases: 12.

V gene TRBV4-2 combines with J gene TRBJ2-2; D may correspond to TRBD1 or TRBD2 (7 bases each). CDR3 length: 15 residues. Germline V gives CDR1 LGHNA, CDR2 YNFKEQ. V was pared by 4 bases and J by 14 bases, with 23 bases between. CDR3 sequence: CASSPPEGAGALLFF. CDR3 bases: TGTGCCAGCAGCCCGCCCGAGGGGGCGGGGGCCCTTCTGTTTTTT.

The genes are TRBV4-1 and TRBJ1-2; TRBD1 aligns across 10 bases. The CDR3 runs to 14 residues. Losses at the gene ends were 4 bases for V and 6 bases for J; bases not matched to a gene: 5. Germline V gene data show CDR1 as MGHRA and CDR2 as YSYEKL. The CDR3 region is CASSRIGQGDGYTF. In DNA, the CDR3 is TGCGCCAGCAGCCGAATTGGACAGGGGGATGGCTACACCTTC.